This TCR beta chain was retrieved from a study of response to subunit inactivated influenza vaccine. This clonotype was found a few times. Via MiXCR, TCRdb re-called the RT-PCR reads, giving one row per CDR3 protein. The sample consists of around 600,000 distinct CDR3 sequences, approximately 10% of them appearing once. These same data were also listed under a study on T cells expressing NK-cell markers. That source notes: The authors made TCR beta cDNA libraries by 5'RACE template switching. This switching added a universal primer site and UMIs.

The receptor's source is a man aged 45 to 65 who received an inactivated influenza vaccine. This specimen consisted of PBMCs from blood, obtained on the day of vaccination.

The CDR3 reads CASSKGITDTQYF. CDR3 DNA: TGTGCCAGCAGCAAGGGCATCACAGATACGCAGTATTTT. The chain is built from TRBV21-1 and TRBJ2-3. TRBV21-1 is recorded as a pseudogene. The CDR3 runs to 13 residues.